Sequencing of this T cell receptor (beta chain) was carried out in a study of T cell clonality in common variable immunodeficiency. The study's findings and limits: The cause of increased CVID clonality remains unclear without subpopulation sequencing. CVID subjects showed higher TCRbeta clonality than healthy controls. Common variable immunodeficiency TCR beta sequences reportedly had fewer deletions and N-nucleotide insertions. Fewer TCRbeta clones were shared among CVID subjects than controls.

Each donor provided roughly 4.5 to 9 ml of heparinized whole blood. The assay was immunoSEQ multiplex PCR, and TCRdb's table has in-frame clones only and misses some. This sample comprises around 21,000 clones, none seen once only. This CDR3 comprises 14 residues. V gave up 5 bases and J gave up 3 bases, with 13 bases separating them. CDR1 is SGHTA, CDR2 FQGNSA, per germline. This clone has only a few counts. The antigen is unknown. The read halts 3 residues ahead of the CDR3 end, with the missing end drawn from the germline J gene. The receptor was derived from a human donor with common variable immunodeficiency. The sequencing sample was made of peripheral blood mononuclear cells. The chain has TRBV7-2 and TRBJ1-2; tentative D call: TRBD1 (6 bases). The CDR3 DNA, read in part, is TGTGCCAGCAGCCGGATGACAGGACACTATGGC. Translation gives CASSRMTGHYG. The CDR3 in full is CASSRMTGHYGYTF.